These 10 T cell receptor beta chains were sequenced from one sample in a study of blood T cell repertoires in COVID-19. Some clones are missing from TCRdb's copy, which holds only in-frame ones; the method was immunoSEQ multiplex PCR. The sample lists a few hundred thousand clones; 88% were seen once. The sequencing input was peripheral blood. The receptors derive from a woman in her twenties or thirties with COVID-19, enrolled during active disease.

The chain recombines TRBV5-6 with TRBJ1-1; 7 nucleotides match TRBD1. Germline V CDR1 and CDR2: SGHDT, YYEEEE. J lost 5 bases, V lost 0 bases, and 10 bases had no gene match. There are 16 residues in the CDR3. CDR3 in amino acids: CASSLGQGSFRTEAFF. The CDR3 DNA sequence: TGTGCCAGCAGCTTGGGACAGGGCAGTTTTAGGACTGAAGCTTTCTTT. Combining the CDR3 with reference TRBV5-6 and TRBJ1-1 gives the whole variable domain DAGVTQSPTHLIKTRGQQVTLRCSPKSGHDTVSWYQQALGQGPQFIFQYYEEEERQRGNFPDRFSGHQFPNYSSELNVNALLLGDSALYLCASSLGQGSFRTEAFFGQGTRLTVV.

This chain joins TRBV5-1 and TRBJ2-3; 12 nucleotides align to TRBD1. The V gene's germline CDR1 is SGHRS and CDR2 YFSETQ. Trimming removed 4 bases from V and 5 bases from J; junction bases left unmatched: 5. This CDR3 has 15 amino acids. CDR3 sequence: CASSPGQGAIDTQYF. The CDR3 DNA sequence: TGCGCCAGCAGCCCGGGACAGGGGGCAATAGATACGCAGTATTTT. The full variable domain, with the rest looked up from reference TRBV5-1 and TRBJ2-3, is KAGVTQTPRYLIKTRGQQVTLSCSPISGHRSVSWYQQTPGQGLQFLFEYFSETQRNKGNFPGRFSGRQFSNSRSEMNVSTLELGDSALYLCASSPGQGAIDTQYFGPGTRLTVL.

This clone was observed a single time. The chain joins TRBV6-5 to TRBJ1-2, with D possibly being TRBD1 (5 bases). CDR1 and CDR2 from the germline V gene are MNHEY and SVGAGI. The CDR3 covers 12 residues. Trimming removed 7 bases at V and 8 bases at J, with 14 bases between. This CDR3 is CASIPGGGGYTF. CDR3 nucleotide sequence: TGTGCCAGCATCCCGGGGGGGGGAGGCTACACCTTC.

The rearrangement joins TRBV2 to TRBJ1-1, with TRBD1 as a possible D gene (5 bases). The CDR3 length is 14 residues. Trimming left V 6 bases short and J 11 bases short, with 22 bases between. Germline CDR1 reads SNHLY; CDR2 reads FYNNEI. The CDR3 protein is CASSVDRLRETAFF. In DNA form, the CDR3 reads TGTGCCAGCAGCGTTGACAGACTCCGGGAGACGGCTTTCTTT.

This chain connects TRBV7-2 to TRBJ2-1, with TRBD1 matching over 7 bases. The CDR3 sequence is 15 residues long. CDR1 and CDR2 (germline): SGHTA, FQGNSA. The trim removed 4 bases at V and 4 bases at J, leaving 7 bases unmatched. CDR3 in amino acids: CASSSPDRAYNEQFF. The CDR3 bases are TGTGCCAGCAGCTCTCCTGACAGGGCATACAATGAGCAGTTCTTC.

The chain carries TRBV28 and TRBJ1-5; D not resolved. Germline V gives CDR1 MDHEN, CDR2 SYDVKM. This CDR3 has 15 amino acids. V dropped 7 bases and J dropped 2 bases, with 15 bases sitting between them. CDR3 coding DNA: TGTGCCAGCACCTCTGGAGGACTTGGCAATCAGCCCCAGCATTTT. Its translation is CASTSGGLGNQPQHF.

This chain links TRBV9 with TRBJ1-2; 9 bases line up with TRBD1. Germline V gene sequence: CDR1 SGDLS, CDR2 YYNGEE. V was clipped by 6 bases and J by 4 bases; unmatched bases: 7. This CDR3 contains 14 residues. CDR3 sequence: CASNEGDRAYGYTF. The CDR3 nucleotides read TGTGCCAGCAACGAGGGGGACAGGGCCTATGGCTACACCTTC.

The chain joins TRBV14 to TRBJ2-3; 7 bases are a match to TRBD2. CDR1 is SGHDN and CDR2 is FVKESK in the germline V gene. CDR3 length: 13 amino acids. The J segment lost 6 bases and the V segment lost 4 bases, leaving 4 bases of the junction unmatched. DNA for the CDR3: TGTGCCAGCAGCCCTGGCGGGGGTGATACGCAGTATTTT. Amino acids: CASSPGGGDTQYF.

The gene calls are TRBV30 and TRBJ1-5; a possible D gene is TRBD1 (5 bases). Germline V CDR1 and CDR2: GTSNPN, SVGIG (reference sequence). Trimming stripped 2 bases from V and 0 bases from J, with 26 bases between. The CDR3 covers 20 residues. As DNA, the CDR3 is TGTGCCTGGAGTAGACGGGTACTCGGACACCCAAACTATAGCAATCAGCCCCAGCATTTT. Residues: CAWSRRVLGHPNYSNQPQHF.

This clone appeared once. The chain has TRBV4-3 and TRBJ2-2; no clear D gene. Germline values: CDR1 LGHNA, CDR2 YSLEER. V was cut by 4 bases and J by 8 bases, with 11 bases left in between. This CDR3 has 13 amino acids. The CDR3 DNA follows: TGCGCCAGCAGCCGTGGATGGGCTGGGGAGCTGTTTTTT. Its translation is CASSRGWAGELFF.